This T cell receptor beta chain emerged from a study of T cells after yellow fever vaccination (dated by TCRdb to the late 2010s). About the full investigation: Using CD3, CD45RA, CCR7 and CD95 staining, memory subsets (EM, EMRA, CM and Tscm) were sorted on a BD FACS Aria III. The SMART-Seq v4 Ultra Low Input RNA kit was used to prepare libraries from fractions with low cell numbers. Bulk TCR alpha and beta repertoires were sequenced longitudinally to track T-cell clones before and after primary and booster YFV17D yellow fever vaccination. The cohort comprised two healthy male donors, one aged 18 to 30 and one aged 30 to 40 years. Blood samples were taken at several timepoints before and after primary and secondary immunization, and bulk PBMC replicates and cell subsets were isolated. Memory subsets were sorted on days 0, 15 and 45 and at 18 months following primary vaccination, and on days 0, 15 and 45 following the 30-year booster. Broader findings and caveats from the paper: After the booster, most of the clones that had expanded following primary vaccination were detected again (about 95% of CD4 and roughly nine tenths of CD8), which suggests that memory was broadly maintained. A small fraction of clonotypes appeared in both the CD4 and CD8 compartments, likely as a result of convergent recombination. Compared with the primary T-cell response, the secondary T-cell response was faster but weaker, reaching its peak on day 5 rather than on day 15. Only two donors were included in the study, so the extent to which the findings can be generalized is limited. On day 0, almost all vaccine-responding clonotypes were below detection in the sorted memory subsets. Computational filtering was needed because FACS-sorted repertoires could contain abundant contaminating clonotypes from the bulk population.

TCR cDNA was synthesized by 5'RACE template switching, which introduced a universal primer site and unique molecular identifiers. cDNA synthesis was primed from both the TCR alpha and TCR beta constant segments. Libraries were amplified in two PCR steps, with sample barcodes and sequencing adapters added in the second step. Sequencing of the libraries was done on either Illumina HiSeq 2500 (2x100 bp) or NovaSeq (2x150 bp). The paper's processing steps were these. Reads were demultiplexed and collapsed into UMI consensus sequences with MIGEC, and V(D)J alignment was performed with MiXCR. Vaccine-responding clonotypes were identified with edgeR using replicate PBMC samples, with FDR below 0.01 and a log2 fold change above 5 up to day 15 being required. Each bulk clonotype received a CD4 or CD8 identity based on whether the sequenced CD4 or CD8 repertoire contained that clonotype at higher abundance. To estimate the distribution of each clone across memory phenotypes, clonotype frequencies in memory subsets were weighted by FACS-sorted cell numbers. TCRdb ran its own pipeline on the public reads, namely fastp trimming at Q25 and MiXCR clone calling, and kept in-frame beta chains. CDR3 protein duplicates are merged, each entry listing the most common genes and DNA. Clone size and V and J calls follow TCRdb, not the original study. This sample has around 30,000 distinct CDR3 sequences in its table, and more than 9% of those were observed once. The ten largest account for around 10% of the sample.

The junction carries 11 bases between V and J, which are trimmed by 4 bases and 7 bases respectively. From the germline V gene, CDR1 is SGHRS and CDR2 is YFSETQ. The CDR3 has 13 amino acids, counting the end cysteine and phenylalanine. Of all the DNA, just the CDR3 is kept, 39 bases in frame from base 1. This clonotype appeared many times. Base qualities are not recorded, but no much larger clone differs from it by a single base. Taken with the paper, the label for treatment or condition translates to: live attenuated yellow fever vaccine strain. A standard Ficoll-Paque protocol was used to isolate PBMCs from peripheral blood. The RNeasy Micro Kit was used to extract RNA from sorted memory subsets.

The sequenced sample was PBMCs, either bulk or a sorted T-cell subset (CD4+, CD8+, memory, or dextramer-sorted; not recorded which), obtained about 2 weeks after the first yellow fever vaccination. The receptor chain draws on TRBV5-1 and TRBJ2-2; confidence is insufficient to name the D gene. This sequence originates from a man between 18 and 35 years old who received the YFV17D yellow fever vaccine. The CDR3 in this case is CASSRDANGELFF. The DNA is as follows: TGCGCCAGCAGCCGTGACGCTAACGGGGAGCTGTTTTTT.